This T cell receptor beta chain was captured by sequencing in a study of CXCR3-negative and CXCR3-positive naive CD8 T cells. Findings and caveats of the study: CXCR3-positive naive cells carried more hydrophobic TRB CDR3s than CXCR3-negative naive cells did. Most assays used freshly isolated PBMCs, as cryopreservation partially reduced CXCR3.

Remarks on this clonotype: Its antigen is not identified.

The CDR3 consists of 14 residues. From germline, CDR1 is SQVTM and CDR2 ANQGSEA. By phenotype, naive CD8+ T cells were CD45RO-CCR7+CD27+CD95-. Via 5' RACE with UMI labels, TRB cDNA libraries were prepared. TCRdb reprocessed the 5' RACE reads and keeps a single row for each CDR3 protein, giving no DNA. Its clone listing holds tens of thousands of distinct CDR3 sequences. This receptor was identified in a human donor in good health. Some clones in this sample may be carry-over from other donors' samples. The sample comprised naive CXCR3- CD8+ T cells from blood. Subset reported: CD45RO-CCR7+CD27+CD95- naive CD8+ T cells lacking CXCR3 (TNR3-). The chain links TRBV29-1 to TRBJ1-2; lacking DNA, the TRBD1 call made by TCRdb goes unchecked. The CDR3 is CSAARGAANYGYTF.